What follows are 2 T cell receptor beta chains derived from one specimen sequenced in a study of identical twins. TCRdb passed the 5' RACE reads through MiXCR, listing each CDR3 protein once. The sample includes 200,000 to 250,000 distinct CDR3 sequences, approximately 7.3% of them seen just once. The same sample was also used in a study of yellow fever vaccine responses in identical twins.

The sequencing sample was made of CD8+ T cells sorted from blood. Receptors were obtained from a young woman in good health.

This clonotype was seen a handful of times. The genes are TRBV11-2 and TRBJ2-7; D uncertain. CDR1 is SGHAT and CDR2 is FQNNGV in the germline V gene. This CDR3 is built from 13 residues. Trimming left V 2 bases short and J 3 bases short, with 8 bases between. The DNA for the CDR3 is TGTGCCAGCAGCTTATGGTTGCACTACGAGCAGTACTTC. Translating gives CASSLWLHYEQYF.

As regards this clonotype: A much larger clonotype is one base distant, so this may be a read error. The rearrangement links TRBV5-1 to TRBJ1-1; D gene ambiguous. The CDR3 extends over 14 amino acids. CDR1 is SGHRS, CDR2 YFSETQ, per germline. The V end was cut by 4 bases, the J end by 0 bases, with 10 bases between. CDR3 sequence: CASSRYSLNTEAFF. The DNA of the CDR3 is TGCGCCAGCAGCCGGTACTCTCTGAACACTGAAGCTTTCTTT.